The rows below give T cell receptor beta chains drawn from one sample of a study of cytomegalovirus exposure and HLA in healthy donors. Profiling relied on immunoSEQ multiplex PCR, and the TCRdb table lists in-frame clones only, not all of them. The repertoire holds about 150,000 clones, with around 73% as singletons. The sequenced sample was PBMCs. These receptors were collected from a male donor in good health and CMV-seronegative. CDR3s include the opening cysteine and the closing phenylalanine or tryptophan. The D gene is left open where the match is weak. A row's size may be missing; if present it is once, few, many or a size class.

V gene	D gene	J gene	clone size	CDR3 DNA	CDR3 protein
TRBV5-6	.	TRBJ1-3	.	TGTGCCAGCAGCTTGGTTATGAATACAGCCAGCTCTGGAAACACCATATATTTT	CASSLVMNTASSGNTIYF
TRBV27	TRBD2	TRBJ2-2	.	TGTGCCAGCAGTTTATACTCTAGCGGGGGAATCGCGAACACCGGGGAGCTGTTTTTT	CASSLYSSGGIANTGELFF
TRBV19	TRBD1	TRBJ1-5	.	TGTGCCAGTAGTCCTAGGTTTCAGAGGGGGCAACAGCCCCAGCATTTT	CASSPRFQRGQQPQHF
TRBV7-2	TRBD2	TRBJ2-2	.	TGTGCCGGGGGGGAAACGAACACCGGGGAGCTGTTTTTT	CAGGETNTGELFF
TRBV27	TRBD2	TRBJ2-1	.	TGTGCCAGCAGTTTAGAAGGGCTAGCGGGTCGTAGGAATGAGCAGTTCTTC	CASSLEGLAGRRNEQFF
TRBV19	.	TRBJ2-7	.	TGTGCCAGTAGTATAACGGGGACATACAATTCCTACGAGCAGTACTTC	CASSITGTYNSYEQYF
TRBV6-5	TRBD1	TRBJ1-3	.	TGTGCCAGCACCTCGACAGGGAGAAACACCATATATTTT	CASTSTGRNTIYF
TRBV2	TRBD1	TRBJ1-5	.	TGTGCCAGCAGGGCCAGGACAGGGGTTCAGCCCCAGCATTTT	CASRARTGVQPQHF
TRBV19	.	TRBJ2-2	.	TGTGCCAGTAGTATGCAGACATATAGGGGGGGGCTGTTTTTT	CASSMQTYRGGLFF
TRBV7-2	.	TRBJ2-5	.	TGTGCCAGCAGTCCCTGGGTCGGGGTCCAAGAGACCCAGTACTTC	CASSPWVGVQETQYF
TRBV10-2	.	TRBJ2-5	.	TGCGCCAGCAGTGTGGGGGGGGGCACTGCGGAGACCCAGTACTTC	CASSVGGGTAETQYF
TRBV18	TRBD1	TRBJ2-7	.	TGTGCCAGCTCACCCGCCGGGACAGGGGGATCCGAGCAGTACTTC	CASSPAGTGGSEQYF
TRBV6-1	.	TRBJ2-7	.	TGTGCCAGCAGTGAAGGGAGCGGTCCCTACGAGCAGTACTTC	CASSEGSGPYEQYF
TRBV27	TRBD1	TRBJ1-5	.	TGTGCCAGCAGACCCCGACAGGGAGGTCAGCCCCAGCATTTT	CASRPRQGGQPQHF
TRBV5-1	TRBD1	TRBJ2-7	.	TGCGCCAGCAGCTTCGACTCGGACAGGGGGCGCTACGAGCAGTACTTC	CASSFDSDRGRYEQYF
TRBV4-3	TRBD1	TRBJ1-1	.	TGCGCCAGCAGCCACCGGACAGGGAACACTGAAGCTTTCTTT	CASSHRTGNTEAFF
TRBV19	.	TRBJ2-7	few	TGTGCCAGTAGTATAGACCGATCCTACGAGCAGTACTTC	CASSIDRSYEQYF
TRBV2	.	TRBJ2-2	once	TGTGCCAGCAGTGGTAGATTAGGGGAGCTGTTTTTT	CASSGRLGELFF
TRBV9	.	TRBJ1-5	.	TGTGCCAGCAGCGTAGTCGAGGACAGCAGCAATCAGCCCCAGCATTTT	CASSVVEDSSNQPQHF
TRBV27	.	TRBJ1-5	few	TGTGCCAGCAGCTATACAGAGAATCAGCCCCAGCATTTT	CASSYTENQPQHF
TRBV4-3	.	TRBJ1-3	.	TGCGCCAGCAGCCAAGGGCAGGTCTCTGGAAACACCATATATTTT	CASSQGQVSGNTIYF
TRBV5-1	TRBD2	TRBJ2-5	.	TGCGCCAGCAGCTTGGGGTTAGCGGGAGATCAAGAGACCCAGTACTTC	CASSLGLAGDQETQYF
TRBV27	TRBD2	TRBJ2-6	.	TGTGCCAGCAGTTTCAAAGCGGGAGGGACCCTCTCTGGGGCCAACGTCCTGACTTTC	CASSFKAGGTLSGANVLTF
TRBV14	.	TRBJ1-2	few	TGTGCCAGCAGCCAAGGAACCCTTCGGAGGGTTGATCGCTATGGCTACACCTTC	CASSQGTLRRVDRYGYTF
TRBV27	TRBD1	TRBJ1-2	.	TGTGCCAGCAGTTACGGGACAGGCTATGGCTACACCTTC	CASSYGTGYGYTF
TRBV4-3	TRBD2	TRBJ2-1	.	TGCGCCAGCAGCCAAGACCCCCCTCTAGCGGCTTGGGCCAATGAGCAGTTCTTC	CASSQDPPLAAWANEQFF
TRBV11-3	TRBD1	TRBJ2-1	.	TGTGCCAGCAGCCCGGGGACAGGGGGCTATGAGCAGTTCTTC	CASSPGTGGYEQFF
TRBV6-5	TRBD1	TRBJ1-2	.	TGTGCCAGCAGTTACTCTACAGGGGGCGCCTCGTATGGCTACACCTTC	CASSYSTGGASYGYTF
TRBV9	TRBD1	TRBJ2-5	few	TGTGCCAGCAGCGAATCGACCGGGACAGGGAAAGAGACCCAGTACTTC	CASSESTGTGKETQYF
TRBV19	.	TRBJ1-4	.	TGTGCCAGTAGTATCAGAATTGCAACTAATGAAAAACTGTTTTTT	CASSIRIATNEKLFF
TRBV11-2	TRBD1	TRBJ2-7	.	TGTGCCAGCAGCTCAAGTCCTCCGGGACAGGGGCCTTCCTACGAGCAGTACTTC	CASSSSPPGQGPSYEQYF
TRBV28	.	TRBJ1-1	.	TGTGCCAGCAGTTTTTGGGGGGACCCGAACACTGAAGCTTTCTTT	CASSFWGDPNTEAFF
TRBV19	TRBD1	TRBJ2-7	.	TGTGCCAGTACTCCACAGGGGGCAAACGAGCAGTACTTC	CASTPQGANEQYF
TRBV4-1	.	TRBJ1-1	.	TGCGCCAGCAGCCCCCCCGGGAAAGCTTTCTTT	CASSPPGKAFF
TRBV5-1	TRBD2	TRBJ2-5	.	TGCGCCAGCAGCTTGGATTGGCGGGGGGGCCGGGAGACCCAGTACTTC	CASSLDWRGGRETQYF
TRBV10-3	TRBD2	TRBJ2-3	.	TGTGCCATCAGTGTGGGACTAGCGGGGACAGATACGCAGTATTTT	CAISVGLAGTDTQYF
TRBV7-9	.	TRBJ1-5	.	TGTTCCAGCAGCTTGGACACCCGCAATCAGCCCCAGCATTTT	CSSSLDTRNQPQHF
TRBV30	TRBD2	TRBJ2-6	.	TGTGCCGGGGGGGGACCTGGGGCCAACGTCCTGACTTTC	CAGGGPGANVLTF
TRBV4-3	.	TRBJ2-5	once	TGCGCCAGCAGCCAAGATCCGGGTCGGGAGACCCAGTACTTC	CASSQDPGRETQYF
TRBV5-1	.	TRBJ2-3	once	TGCGCCAGCAGCTTTTACAGGGATAGCGATACGCAGTATTTT	CASSFYRDSDTQYF
TRBV12-5	TRBD1	TRBJ2-2	.	TGTGCTAGTGGTTTGGTACTGGGACAGGGATCTGGGGAGCTGTTTTTT	CASGLVLGQGSGELFF